One and the same sample provided the 23 T cell receptor beta chains below, sequenced in a study of T cell responses to AZD1222 COVID-19 vaccine. Method: immunoSEQ multiplex PCR; TCRdb's copy keeps in-frame clones and lacks some. The sample shows 54,000 or so clones, about 90% of them seen only once. The sequences come from peripheral blood, collected on day 0 of AZD1222 vaccination. Every receptor here comes from an adult in good health.

This rearrangement joins TRBV10-3 to TRBJ2-2; possibly TRBD2 for D (7 bases). The CDR3 totals 15 residues. The V gene lost 11 bases and the J gene lost 4 bases, with 20 bases spanning the gap. Germline V gene sequence: CDR1 ENHRY, CDR2 SYGVKD. In DNA, the CDR3 is TGTGCCGCCATGAGGGGGGGGAGTGCCACCGGGGAGCTGTTTTTT. Its translation is CAAMRGGSATGELFF.

The rearrangement joins TRBV28 to TRBJ2-2; 11 positions match TRBD2. CDR1 is MDHEN and CDR2 is SYDVKM in the germline V gene. This CDR3 contains 17 residues. The J segment lost 4 bases and the V segment lost 5 bases, leaving 9 bases of the junction unmatched. The CDR3 DNA is TGTGCCAGCAGTCTTCCGGGACTAGCGGCCTTCACCGGGGAGCTGTTTTTT. Protein sequence: CASSLPGLAAFTGELFF.

V gene TRBV28 combines with J gene TRBJ1-1; D is perhaps TRBD1 (5 bases). The V end lost 3 bases, the J end lost 1 base, and 9 bases lay between the germline ends. The CDR3 contains 14 residues. Germline values: CDR1 MDHEN, CDR2 SYDVKM. CDR3 sequence (DNA): TGTGCCAGCAGTTTTTGGGGGGGGAACACTGAAGCTTTCTTT. Translation gives CASSFWGGNTEAFF.

This clone was seen a handful of times. J is TRBJ1-4 and V is TRBV18; D is unresolved. CDR1 and CDR2 from the germline V gene are KGHSH and LQKENI. The V end lost 3 bases, the J end lost 3 bases, and 11 bases lay between the germline ends. This CDR3 spans 15 amino acids. The DNA for the CDR3 is TGTGCCAGCTCACCTGAAGGTGTGCCTAATGAAAAACTGTTTTTT. Translating it yields CASSPEGVPNEKLFF.

V usage is TRBV30 and J usage is TRBJ2-3, with TRBD2 identical over 15 bases. CDR1 GTSNPN and CDR2 SVGIG come from the germline V gene (reference sequence). V shed 1 base and J 6 bases; nucleotides not matched to a gene: 2. This CDR3 spans 15 amino acids. Here the CDR3 reads CAWSDGLAGGDTQYF. CDR3 nucleotides: TGTGCCTGGAGTGACGGACTAGCGGGGGGGGATACGCAGTATTTT.

The V gene is TRBV5-1, the J gene TRBJ2-3, with D perhaps matching TRBD1 (6 bases). Trimming removed 3 bases from V and 2 bases from J, with 16 bases in between. Per germline, CDR1 SGHRS and CDR2 YFSETQ. The CDR3 has 16 residues. The CDR3 DNA reads TGCGCCAGCAGCTCGGGACATAGTTTAGTCACAGATACGCAGTATTTT. Translating gives CASSSGHSLVTDTQYF.

The V call is TRBV10-3, the J call TRBJ1-6; TRBD1 matches 11 bases. This CDR3 region has 14 residues. Germline V gives CDR1 ENHRY, CDR2 SYGVKD. V trimming: 6 bases; J trimming: 10 bases; junction bases outside the gene matches: 5. CDR3 sequence: CAIRGTGGGSPLHF. For the CDR3, the DNA is TGTGCCATCAGGGGGACAGGGGGAGGATCACCCCTCCACTTT.

The gene calls are TRBV19 and TRBJ1-1; 8 nucleotides align to TRBD1. Germline CDR1 LNHDA, CDR2 SQIVND (reference sequence). J was trimmed by 5 bases and V by 2 bases; bases with no gene match: 7. The CDR3 is 15 amino acids. The CDR3 nucleotides read TGTGCCAGTAGTATACGACAGGGGCCGGAGACTGAAGCTTTCTTT. Translated: CASSIRQGPETEAFF.

This sequence joins TRBV18 and TRBJ1-5; tentative D call: TRBD1 (5 bases). The CDR3 contains 14 residues. Per germline, CDR1 KGHSH and CDR2 LQKENI. Deletions cut 5 bases from V and 0 bases from J, with 8 bases between. CDR3 in amino acids: CASSGDGSNQPQHF. In nucleotides, the CDR3 is TGTGCCAGCTCAGGGGACGGTAGCAATCAGCCCCAGCATTTT.

This clone appeared a single time. The chain is built from TRBV5-4 and TRBJ2-7; 14 bases line up with TRBD2. Trimming at V came to 4 bases and at J to 3 bases, leaving 3 bases not matched to a gene. From germline, CDR1 is SGHNT and CDR2 YYREEE (reference sequence). This CDR3 is built from 15 residues. The CDR3 DNA reads TGTGCCAGCAGCCAGGGACTAGCGGGAGTCTACGAGCAGTACTTC. Translating gives CASSQGLAGVYEQYF.

The chain is built from TRBV27 and TRBJ2-2; D tentatively fits TRBD1 or TRBD2 (5 bases each). V gave up 4 bases and J gave up 9 bases, with 18 bases separating them. The length of the CDR3 is 15 residues. CDR1 is MNHEY, CDR2 SMNVEV, per germline (reference sequence). CDR3 DNA: TGTGCCAGCAGTTCTGGGACGCTAAGTGGCCGGGAGCTGTTTTTT. Translated, it gives CASSSGTLSGRELFF.

There are a few counts of this clone. The genes are TRBV5-1 and TRBJ1-1, with unresolved D. CDR1 SGHRS and CDR2 YFSETQ come from the germline V gene. The V end was cut by 2 bases, the J end by 0 bases, with 11 bases between. The CDR3 has 15 residues. The CDR3 coding sequence is TGCGCCAGCAGCTTCTCCCCTGGAATGAACACTGAAGCTTTCTTT. It encodes CASSFSPGMNTEAFF.

This clone came up once. V usage is TRBV4-1 and J usage is TRBJ2-2; the match to TRBD1 covers 9 bases. V lost 1 base to trimming and J lost 8 bases; unmatched junction nucleotides: 14. The CDR3 is made up of 18 amino acids. CDR1 is MGHRA, CDR2 YSYEKL, per germline. CDR3 in DNA: TGCGCCAGCAGCCAAGGGTCTTCGGGACAGGGAAAACTAGGGGAGCTGTTTTTT. It yields the protein CASSQGSSGQGKLGELFF.

The chain has TRBV28 and TRBJ2-5, with D maybe TRBD1 (6 bases). The germline V gene has CDR1 MDHEN and CDR2 SYDVKM. V dropped 10 bases and J dropped 3 bases, with 15 bases sitting between them. The CDR3 loop spans 13 amino acids. CDR3 DNA: TGTGCCACTGGGCTCAGGGGAAAAGAGACCCAGTACTTC. It encodes CATGLRGKETQYF.

This sequence joins TRBV6-5 and TRBJ2-2; unclear D gene. CDR1 is MNHEY, CDR2 SVGAGI, per germline. CDR3 size: 13 residues. V shed 7 bases and J shed 4 bases, with 10 bases lying between them. DNA for the CDR3: TGTGCCAGCATAGACCGGCTCACCGGGGAGCTGTTTTTT. Protein sequence: CASIDRLTGELFF.

The chain is built from TRBV6-4 and TRBJ1-2; 12 bases are shared with TRBD1. Germline V gives CDR1 MRHNA, CDR2 SNTAGT. V was clipped by 6 bases and J by 5 bases; unmatched bases: 10. CDR3 length: 16 amino acids. CDR3 amino acids: CASSEAPGQGAYGYTF. The CDR3 coding sequence is TGTGCCAGCAGCGAAGCTCCGGGACAGGGGGCGTATGGCTACACCTTC.

The chain is built from TRBV6-1 and TRBJ2-3, with 8 bases identical to TRBD2. The CDR3 is 16 residues long. In germline, CDR1 is MNHNS, CDR2 SASEGT. The V segment lost 4 bases and the J segment 0 bases; nucleotides outside the gene matches: 6. Written as DNA, the CDR3 is TGTGCCAGCAGTGGACCCACTAGCGGAAGCACAGATACGCAGTATTTT. Encoded protein: CASSGPTSGSTDTQYF.

This clone came up once. This chain joins TRBV19 and TRBJ2-1; the match to TRBD2 covers 13 bases. Germline assignment: CDR1 LNHDA and CDR2 SQIVND (reference sequence). The V gene end was trimmed by 5 bases and the J gene end by 10 bases; junction bases not matched to a gene: 8. This CDR3 comprises 15 residues. The CDR3 DNA follows: TGTGCCAGTAGTTCTGGACTAGCGGGAGATGGGGAGCAGTTCTTC. As protein: CASSSGLAGDGEQFF.

The chain combines TRBV6-6 with TRBJ2-1; 7 positions agree with TRBD1. Germline CDR1 and CDR2: MNHNY and SVGAGI (reference sequence). With V trimmed by 4 bases and J by 0 bases, 6 bases remained unmatched. CDR3 length: 16 amino acids. In DNA, the CDR3 is TGTGCCAGCAGTTCCGACAGGGTTGGCTCCTACAATGAGCAGTTCTTC. Residues: CASSSDRVGSYNEQFF.

The V and J genes are TRBV7-9 and TRBJ2-6, with D tentatively TRBD2 (6 bases). Trimming removed 5 bases at V and 5 bases at J, with 13 bases between. This CDR3 is 15 amino acids long. The V gene's germline CDR1 is SEHNR and CDR2 FQNEAQ (reference sequence). The CDR3 DNA sequence: TGTGCCAGCAGCCCTCGGAGGGGAAGGGCCAACGTCCTGACTTTC. Its protein product is CASSPRRGRANVLTF.

This clone was seen more than once but under ten times. The chain combines TRBV27 with TRBJ2-7, with a possible D match to TRBD1 (6 bases). Trimming stripped 6 bases from V and 3 bases from J, with 12 bases between. The CDR3 totals 13 residues. Germline lookup yields CDR1 MNHEY and CDR2 SMNVEV (reference sequence). In DNA, the CDR3 is TGTGCCAGCAGCCTCTCGGACAGCTACGAGCAGTACTTC. This gives the protein CASSLSDSYEQYF.

The chain carries TRBV15 and TRBJ1-1, with 12 bases fitting TRBD1. The CDR3 extends over 15 amino acids. With 3 bases clipped from V and 4 bases from J, the junction kept 3 bases outside the gene matches. Germline V gene data show CDR1 as LNHNV and CDR2 as YYDKDF (reference sequence). CDR3 nucleotide sequence: TGTGCCACCAGCAGTGGGACAGGGGGCATCACTGAAGCTTTCTTT. It specifies CATSSGTGGITEAFF. The full variable domain, completed using reference TRBV15 and TRBJ1-1, is DAMVIQNPRYQVTQFGKPVTLSCSQTLNHNVMYWYQQKSSQAPKLLFHYYDKDFNNEADTPDNFQSRRPNTSFCFLDIRSPGLGDTAMYLCATSSGTGGITEAFFGQGTRLTVV.

The V and J genes are TRBV7-8 and TRBJ1-2, with D tentatively TRBD1 (5 bases). Looked up from germline, CDR1 is SGHVS and CDR2 is FQNEAQ. The CDR3 covers 13 residues. Trimming took 1 base from V and 5 from J, leaving 8 bases between them. In nucleotides, the CDR3 is TGTGCCAGCAGCTTAGGACAGACATATGGCTACACCTTC. The encoded protein is CASSLGQTYGYTF.